The 27 T cell receptor beta chains below come from one sample, sequenced in a study of identical twins. TCRdb itself ran the 5' RACE reads through MiXCR, one entry per CDR3 protein. The sample comprises 150,000 or so distinct CDR3 sequences, around 3.4% of which are singletons, and 8.1% rests with the top ten. The sample taken for sequencing was memory T cells sorted from blood. The receptors stem from a man aged 18 to 29 in good health.

This clonotype was counted many times. The chain is built from TRBV20-1 and TRBJ2-7; the D gene could be TRBD1 or TRBD2 (5 bases each). Germline CDR1 is DFQATT and CDR2 is SNEGSKA (reference sequence). V was trimmed by 0 bases and J by 0 bases, leaving 12 bases between them. The CDR3 spans 15 residues. The CDR3 DNA reads as TGCAGTGCTAGAGATCTACTAGGGACCTCCTACGAGCAGTACGTC. It specifies CSARDLLGTSYEQYV.

This clonotype was counted many times. The CDR3: CASRKTGTGTYNEQFF. In nucleotides, the CDR3 is TGTGCCAGCAGAAAGACCGGGACAGGGACCTACAATGAGCAGTTCTTC. The genes are TRBV6-2 or TRBV6-3 and TRBJ2-1; 9 nucleotides line up with TRBD1. CDR1 and CDR2 from the germline V gene are MNHEY and SVGEGT. This CDR3 comprises 16 residues. J gave up 2 bases and V 6 bases, and 8 bases lay outside the gene matches.

Many counts were recorded for this clonotype. This chain joins TRBV5-1 and TRBJ1-2; D perhaps matches TRBD1 (6 bases). From germline, CDR1 is SGHRS and CDR2 YFSETQ. V was pared by 0 bases and J by 3 bases, with 12 bases between. The CDR3 is 15 residues long. CDR3: CASSLASGADYGYTF. As DNA, the CDR3 is TGCGCCAGCAGCTTGGCTTCGGGGGCGGACTATGGCTACACCTTC.

This clonotype was detected many times. The chain links TRBV12-3 or TRBV12-4 to TRBJ2-3; TRBD2 might be the D (7 bases). V was shortened by 7 bases and J by 0 bases, with 26 bases between the two germline ends. The CDR3 contains 19 residues. CDR3 coding DNA: TGTGCCAGCACCCCGAGTTGGGGGGGCTTGACCTCTAGCACAGATACGCAGTATTTT. It is translated as CASTPSWGGLTSSTDTQYF.

This clonotype has a count of ten or more. The J gene is TRBJ2-6, the V gene TRBV11-3; D uncertain. This CDR3 is built from 14 residues. Germline V lookup: CDR1 SGHNT, CDR2 YENEEA. V was clipped by 5 bases and J by 2 bases, with 7 bases between them. The CDR3 DNA reads as TGTGCCAGCAGCCCGAGCGCTGGGGCCAACGTCCTGACTTTC. It translates to CASSPSAGANVLTF.

This clonotype was picked up many times. The rearrangement joins TRBV29-1 to TRBJ2-1; D call uncertain. This CDR3 region has 13 residues. Trimming stripped 3 bases from V and 0 bases from J, with 6 bases between. CDR1 and CDR2 (germline): SQVTM, ANQGSEA. CDR3 protein: CSVEPSSYNEQFF. CDR3 bases: TGCAGCGTTGAGCCAAGCTCCTACAATGAGCAGTTCTTC.

This clonotype was seen ten or more times. This sequence joins TRBV6-2 or TRBV6-3 and TRBJ2-1; 8 bases agree with TRBD1. V shed 5 bases and J 7 bases; nucleotides not matched to a gene: 19. The germline gives CDR1 MNHEY, CDR2 SVGEGT. The CDR3 is made up of 18 amino acids. CDR3 in amino acids: CASSPRAGGGSTMNEQFF. The CDR3 DNA reads TGTGCCAGCAGTCCCCGGGCAGGGGGCGGATCTACGATGAATGAGCAGTTCTTC.

This clonotype has only a few counts. The J gene is TRBJ2-2, the V gene TRBV18; 11 nucleotides agree with TRBD2. The CDR3 extends over 14 amino acids. V was pared by 8 bases and J by 4 bases, with 3 bases of the junction left unmatched. Germline V gene sequence: CDR1 KGHSH, CDR2 LQKENI. Here the CDR3 reads CASPGLAATGELFF. The CDR3, as DNA: TGTGCCAGCCCGGGACTAGCGGCCACCGGGGAGCTGTTTTTT.

This clonotype was recorded at least ten times. The rearrangement links TRBV5-1 to TRBJ2-1; TRBD2 might be the D (5 bases). V lost 0 bases and J lost 3, with 10 bases in between. Germline loops: CDR1 SGHRS, CDR2 YFSETQ. This CDR3 spans 15 amino acids. The CDR3: CASSLDSGSYNEQFF. The DNA of the CDR3 is TGCGCCAGCAGCTTGGACAGCGGCAGCTACAATGAGCAGTTCTTC. Based on the CDR3 plus reference TRBV5-1 and TRBJ2-1, the full variable domain is KAGVTQTPRYLIKTRGQQVTLSCSPISGHRSVSWYQQTPGQGLQFLFEYFSETQRNKGNFPGRFSGRQFSNSRSEMNVSTLELGDSALYLCASSLDSGSYNEQFFGPGTRLTVL.

This clonotype occurred many times. The rearrangement joins TRBV3-1 to TRBJ2-1; no reliable D call. Germline V gene lookup returns CDR1 LGHDT and CDR2 YNNKEL (reference sequence). The CDR3 sequence is 15 residues long. Trimming took off 8 bases at V and 1 base at J, with 15 bases between the two ends. The CDR3 protein is CASSEGGKSYNEQFF. The DNA for the CDR3 is TGTGCCAGCTCAGAAGGTGGGAAATCCTACAATGAGCAGTTCTTC.

At least ten counts were recorded for this clonotype. This sequence joins TRBV2 and TRBJ2-3; 8 positions match TRBD2. Germline V gene data show CDR1 as SNHLY and CDR2 as FYNNEI. V shed 8 bases and J 3 bases; nucleotides not matched to a gene: 10. The CDR3 is made up of 15 amino acids. CDR3 protein: CASGPGLGLTDTQYF. As DNA, the CDR3 is TGTGCCAGCGGACCGGGACTAGGCCTGACAGATACGCAGTATTTT.

To note about this clonotype: A much larger clone differs by one base, so this may be a read error. No conserved phenylalanine or tryptophan is present at the end of the CDR3, so a read error is the likely explanation. The chain is built from TRBV7-3 and TRBJ2-5; the D is unclear. Germline V gives CDR1 SGHTA, CDR2 FQGTGA. V gave up 6 bases and J gave up 3 bases, with 11 bases separating them. The CDR3 consists of 13 residues. CDR3 DNA: TGTGCCAGCAGTTCCAGTGCAAAAGAGACCCAGTACTAC. Encoded protein: CASSSSAKETQYY.

This clonotype has ten or more counts. V and J are TRBV7-2 and TRBJ2-1; 12 bases are shared with TRBD2. Germline lookup yields CDR1 SGHTA and CDR2 FQGNSA. The V segment lost 4 bases and the J segment 9 bases; nucleotides outside the gene matches: 4. The CDR3 is made up of 14 amino acids. The CDR3 bases are TGTGCCAGCAGCTGGACTAGCGGGAACGGTGAGCAGTTCTTC. This sequence encodes CASSWTSGNGEQFF.

This clonotype appeared many times. The CDR3 sequence is CASSFSGLDSGNTIYF. CDR3 DNA: TGTGCCAGCAGTTTTTCAGGTTTGGACTCTGGAAACACCATATATTTT. J is TRBJ1-3 and V is TRBV27; D gene unclear. Trimming stripped 3 bases from V and 0 bases from J, with 12 bases between. Germline lookup yields CDR1 MNHEY and CDR2 SMNVEV (reference sequence). The CDR3 runs 16 residues.

This clonotype occurred many times. The CDR3 is CASSPQPGGNQPQHF. Written as DNA, the CDR3 is TGTGCCAGCAGCCCGCAACCTGGGGGAAATCAGCCCCAGCATTTT. This chain links TRBV5-5 with TRBJ1-5; a possible D gene is TRBD1 (5 bases). CDR3 length: 15 amino acids. The germline CDR1 and CDR2 sequences are SGHKS and YYEKEE (reference sequence). V lost 4 bases to trimming and J lost 4 bases, with 15 bases between them.

This clonotype was recorded at least ten times. The CDR3 sequence is CASSQNLGLAGVLFF. CDR3 nucleotide sequence: TGTGCCAGCAGCCAGAATCTCGGACTAGCGGGAGTTCTGTTCTTC. The chain uses TRBV3-1 and TRBJ2-1, with 13 positions matching TRBD2. CDR3 length: 15 residues. Looked up from germline, CDR1 is LGHDT and CDR2 is YNNKEL (reference sequence). Losses at the gene ends were 3 bases for V and 15 bases for J; bases not matched to a gene: 11.

At least ten counts were recorded for this clonotype. V gene TRBV5-1 combines with J gene TRBJ2-1; unclear D gene. V lost 0 bases and J lost 7, with 14 bases in between. Germline V gene lookup returns CDR1 SGHRS and CDR2 YFSETQ. The CDR3 loop spans 15 amino acids. This CDR3 is CASSLDPRVGNEQFF. The CDR3 bases are TGCGCCAGCAGCTTGGATCCAAGGGTTGGGAATGAGCAGTTCTTC. The full variable domain, completed using reference TRBV5-1 and TRBJ2-1, is KAGVTQTPRYLIKTRGQQVTLSCSPISGHRSVSWYQQTPGQGLQFLFEYFSETQRNKGNFPGRFSGRQFSNSRSEMNVSTLELGDSALYLCASSLDPRVGNEQFFGPGTRLTVL.

This clonotype was recorded at least ten times. The chain links TRBV12-5 to TRBJ1-1, with unresolved D. Germline CDR1 LGHNT, CDR2 FRNRAP. The V end lost 0 bases, the J end lost 3 bases, and 8 bases lay between the germline ends. This CDR3 is 14 amino acids long. CDR3 sequence: CASGLVHSYTEAFF. The DNA for the CDR3 is TGTGCTAGTGGTTTGGTACACAGCTACACTGAAGCTTTCTTT.

The chain employs TRBV30 and TRBJ1-1; 8 bases map to TRBD1. The CDR3 runs 12 residues. Germline CDR1 GTSNPN, CDR2 SVGIG (reference sequence). With 3 bases clipped from V and 7 bases from J, the junction kept 4 bases outside the gene matches. This CDR3 is CAWSPTGGEAFF. The CDR3 DNA reads as TGTGCCTGGAGCCCAACAGGGGGTGAAGCTTTCTTT.

The rearrangement links TRBV24-1 to TRBJ2-5, with 8 bases matching TRBD1. The germline CDR1 and CDR2 sequences are KGHDR and SFDVKD. Germline trimming cut 4 bases from V and 5 bases from J; bases unmatched to any gene: 8. The CDR3 extends over 15 amino acids. This CDR3 reads CATSDPTGDKETQYF. As DNA, the CDR3 is TGTGCCACCAGTGACCCGACAGGGGATAAGGAGACCCAGTACTTC.

This clonotype occurred many times. This chain uses TRBV15 with TRBJ1-1; maybe TRBD1 (5 bases). This CDR3 region has 15 residues. Between the trimmed V and J ends, which lost 0 bases and 0 bases, there was a span of 8 bases. Per germline, CDR1 LNHNV and CDR2 YYDKDF (reference sequence). CDR3 loop: CATSREGELNTEAFF. In DNA, the CDR3 is TGTGCCACCAGCAGAGAGGGGGAGCTGAACACTGAAGCTTTCTTT.

Many counts were recorded for this clonotype. V gene TRBV12-3 or TRBV12-4 combines with J gene TRBJ1-5; the D is unclear. The CDR3 totals 15 residues. Trimming cost V 1 base and J 7 bases, with 14 bases left between them. As DNA, the CDR3 is TGTGCCAGCAGTTTAGTTCGTAGCCGAGTACAGCCCCAGCATTTT. Amino acid sequence: CASSLVRSRVQPQHF.

This clonotype was found many times. The chain couples TRBV2 to TRBJ2-7, with 7 bases that match TRBD1. This CDR3 is 13 amino acids long. Germline CDR1 and CDR2: SNHLY and FYNNEI. V lost 5 bases, J lost 4 bases, and 5 bases stayed unmatched. The CDR3 spells CASSWDSSYEQYV. CDR3 in DNA: TGTGCCAGCAGTTGGGACAGTTCGTACGAGCAGTACGTC.

In its sample, this clonotype was seen a few times. This chain links TRBV5-4 with TRBJ2-3; TRBD2 might be the D (6 bases). CDR1 SGHNT and CDR2 YYREEE come from the germline V gene (reference sequence). V was trimmed by 2 bases and J by 8 bases, leaving 15 bases between them. The CDR3 is made up of 14 amino acids. The CDR3 nucleotides are TGTGCCAGCAGCTTTCTTGCGGGATCCGGTACGCAGTATTTT. Translating it yields CASSFLAGSGTQYF.

There are a few counts of this clonotype. The chain uses TRBV12-3 or TRBV12-4 and TRBJ2-7, with TRBD2 matching over 10 bases. V was pared by 5 bases and J by 6 bases, with 4 bases of the junction left unmatched. This CDR3 spans 13 amino acids. This CDR3 is CASSTGLAAEQYV. In DNA, the CDR3 is TGTGCCAGCAGTACCGGACTAGCGGCCGAGCAGTACGTC.

This clonotype was detected ten times or more. The V and J genes are TRBV20-1 and TRBJ1-1, with no clear D. CDR3 size: 15 residues. Trimming removed 1 base at V and 0 bases at J, with 12 bases between. Germline-derived CDR1 and CDR2 are DFQATT and SNEGSKA (reference sequence). This chain's CDR3 is CSARAVIQVNTEAFF. In nucleotides, the CDR3 is TGCAGTGCTAGAGCCGTTATTCAGGTGAACACTGAAGCTTTCTTT.

This sequence joins TRBV20-1 and TRBJ2-7, with D unclear. V lost 3 bases and J lost 9, with 12 bases in between. This CDR3 has 11 residues. The germline V gene encodes CDR1 DFQATT and CDR2 SNEGSKA (reference sequence). For the CDR3, the DNA is TGCAGTGCTAGGATAACTACTCGGCAGTACTTC. As protein: CSARITTRQYF.